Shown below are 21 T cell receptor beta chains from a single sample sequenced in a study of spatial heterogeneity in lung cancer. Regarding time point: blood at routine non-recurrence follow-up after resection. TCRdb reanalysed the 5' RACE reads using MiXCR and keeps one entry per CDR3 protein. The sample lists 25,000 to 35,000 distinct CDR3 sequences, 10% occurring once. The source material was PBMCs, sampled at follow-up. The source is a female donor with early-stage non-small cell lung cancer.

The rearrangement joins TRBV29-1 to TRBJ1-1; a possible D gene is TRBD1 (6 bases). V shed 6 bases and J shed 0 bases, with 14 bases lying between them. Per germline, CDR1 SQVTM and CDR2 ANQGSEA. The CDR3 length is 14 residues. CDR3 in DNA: TGCAGCGTGCTGGGACAAACAATGAACACTGAAGCTTTCTTT. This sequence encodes CSVLGQTMNTEAFF.

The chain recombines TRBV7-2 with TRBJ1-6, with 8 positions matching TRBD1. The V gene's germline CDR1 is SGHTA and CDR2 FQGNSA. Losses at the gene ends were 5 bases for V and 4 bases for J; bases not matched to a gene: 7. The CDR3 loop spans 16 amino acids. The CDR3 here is CASSEGQENYNSPLHF. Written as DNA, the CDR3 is TGTGCCAGCAGCGAGGGACAGGAAAATTATAATTCACCCCTCCACTTT.

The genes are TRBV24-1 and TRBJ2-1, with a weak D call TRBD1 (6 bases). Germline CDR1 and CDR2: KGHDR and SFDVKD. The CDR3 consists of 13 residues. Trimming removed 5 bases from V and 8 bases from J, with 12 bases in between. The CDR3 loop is CATSVAGVHEQFF. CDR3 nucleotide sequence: TGTGCCACCAGTGTGGCAGGGGTCCATGAGCAGTTCTTC.

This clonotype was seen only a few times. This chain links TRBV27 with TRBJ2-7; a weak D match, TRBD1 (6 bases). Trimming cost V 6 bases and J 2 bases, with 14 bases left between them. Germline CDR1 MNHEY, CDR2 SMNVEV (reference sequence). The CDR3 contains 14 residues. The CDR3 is CASRATGGTYEQYF. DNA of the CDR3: TGTGCCAGCAGGGCGACAGGCGGAACCTACGAGCAGTACTTC.

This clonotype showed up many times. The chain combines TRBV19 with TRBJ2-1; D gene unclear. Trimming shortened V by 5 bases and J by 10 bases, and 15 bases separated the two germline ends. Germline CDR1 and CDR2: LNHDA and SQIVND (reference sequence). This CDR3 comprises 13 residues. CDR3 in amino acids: CASSPDGSPEQFF. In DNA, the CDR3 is TGTGCCAGTAGTCCGGACGGTTCGCCCGAGCAGTTCTTC. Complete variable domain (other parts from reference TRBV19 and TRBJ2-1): DGGITQSPKYLFRKEGQNVTLSCEQNLNHDAMYWYRQDPGQGLRLIYYSQIVNDFQKGDIAEGYSVSREKKESFPLTVTSAQKNPTAFYLCASSPDGSPEQFFGPGTRLTVL.

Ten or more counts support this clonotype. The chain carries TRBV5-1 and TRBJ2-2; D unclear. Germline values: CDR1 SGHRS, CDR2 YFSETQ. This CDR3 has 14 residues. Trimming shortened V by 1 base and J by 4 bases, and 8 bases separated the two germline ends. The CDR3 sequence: CASSLLRSTGELFF. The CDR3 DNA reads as TGCGCCAGCAGCTTGCTTCGGAGCACCGGGGAGCTGTTTTTT.

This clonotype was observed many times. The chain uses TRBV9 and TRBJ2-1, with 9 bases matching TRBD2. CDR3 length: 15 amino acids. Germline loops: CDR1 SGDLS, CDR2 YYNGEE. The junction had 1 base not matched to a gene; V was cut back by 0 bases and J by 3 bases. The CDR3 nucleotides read TGTGCCAGCAGCGTAGGTAGCGGGGGCTACAATGAGCAGTTCTTC. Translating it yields CASSVGSGGYNEQFF.

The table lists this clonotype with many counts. CDR3 DNA sequence: TGTGCCAGTAGTATAGGGGCCGGGACAGGGGGATACGAGCAGTACTTC. The encoded protein is CASSIGAGTGGYEQYF. The rearrangement uses TRBV19 and TRBJ2-7; TRBD1 matches at 11 bases. The V gene's germline CDR1 is LNHDA and CDR2 SQIVND (reference sequence). This CDR3 has 16 amino acids. V dropped 1 base and J dropped 4; count of bases not matched to a gene: 6.

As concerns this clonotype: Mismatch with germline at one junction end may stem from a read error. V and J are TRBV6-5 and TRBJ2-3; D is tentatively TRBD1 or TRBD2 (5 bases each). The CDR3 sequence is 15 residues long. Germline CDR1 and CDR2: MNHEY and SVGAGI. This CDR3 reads CVSSSTGTYTDTQYF. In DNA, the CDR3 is TGTGTCAGCAGTTCCACCGGGACCTACACAGATACGCAGTATTTT.

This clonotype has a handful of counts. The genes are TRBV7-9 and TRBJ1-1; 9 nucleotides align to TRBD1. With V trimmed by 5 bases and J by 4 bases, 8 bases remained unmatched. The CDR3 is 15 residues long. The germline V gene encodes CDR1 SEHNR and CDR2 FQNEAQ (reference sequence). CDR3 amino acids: CASSPDRGSFTEAFF. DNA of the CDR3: TGTGCCAGCAGCCCAGACAGGGGGTCGTTCACTGAAGCTTTCTTT. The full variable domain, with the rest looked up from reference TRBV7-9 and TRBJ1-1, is DTGVSQNPRHKITKRGQNVTFRCDPISEHNRLYWYRQTLGQGPEFLTYFQNEAQLEKSRLLSDRFSAERPKGSFSTLEIQRTEQGDSAMYLCASSPDRGSFTEAFFGQGTRLTVV.

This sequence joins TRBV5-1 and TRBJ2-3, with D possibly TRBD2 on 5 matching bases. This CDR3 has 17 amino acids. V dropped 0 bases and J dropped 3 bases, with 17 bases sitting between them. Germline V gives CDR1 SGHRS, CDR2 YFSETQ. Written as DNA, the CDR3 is TGCGCCAGCAGCTTGGGCCAGGCGGGCTTGTCGACAGATACGCAGTATTTT. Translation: CASSLGQAGLSTDTQYF.

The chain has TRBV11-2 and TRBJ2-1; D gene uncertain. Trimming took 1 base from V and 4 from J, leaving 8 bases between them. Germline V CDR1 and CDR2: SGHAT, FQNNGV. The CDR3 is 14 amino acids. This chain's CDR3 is CASSLAPYYNEQFF. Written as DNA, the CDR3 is TGTGCCAGCAGCTTAGCCCCCTATTACAATGAGCAGTTCTTC.

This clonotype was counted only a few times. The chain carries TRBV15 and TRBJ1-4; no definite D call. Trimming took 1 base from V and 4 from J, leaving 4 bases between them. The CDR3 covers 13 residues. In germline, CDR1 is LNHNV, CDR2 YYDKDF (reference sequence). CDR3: CATSRGDNEKLFF. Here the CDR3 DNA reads TGTGCCACCAGCAGAGGGGATAATGAAAAACTGTTTTTT.

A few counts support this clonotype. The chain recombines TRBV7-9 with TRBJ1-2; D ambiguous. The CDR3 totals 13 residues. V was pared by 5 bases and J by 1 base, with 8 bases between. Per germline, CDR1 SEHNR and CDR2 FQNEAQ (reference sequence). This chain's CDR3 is CASSTFLNYGYTF. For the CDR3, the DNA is TGTGCCAGCAGCACCTTCCTTAACTATGGCTACACCTTC.

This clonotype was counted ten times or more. CDR3 protein: CASSPATGNYGYTF. Written as DNA, the CDR3 is TGCGCCAGCAGCCCGGCGACGGGGAACTATGGCTACACCTTC. J is TRBJ1-2 and V is TRBV5-1; the D is unclear. Germline V gene lookup returns CDR1 SGHRS and CDR2 YFSETQ. With 4 bases removed from V and 2 bases from J, the gap between germline ends came to 12 bases. The CDR3 has 14 amino acids.

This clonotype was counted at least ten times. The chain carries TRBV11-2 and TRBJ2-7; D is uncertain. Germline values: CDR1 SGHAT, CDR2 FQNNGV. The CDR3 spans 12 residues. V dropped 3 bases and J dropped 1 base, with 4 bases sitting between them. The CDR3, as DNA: TGTGCCAGCAGCTTGGGGTCCTACGAGCAGTACTTC. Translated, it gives CASSLGSYEQYF.

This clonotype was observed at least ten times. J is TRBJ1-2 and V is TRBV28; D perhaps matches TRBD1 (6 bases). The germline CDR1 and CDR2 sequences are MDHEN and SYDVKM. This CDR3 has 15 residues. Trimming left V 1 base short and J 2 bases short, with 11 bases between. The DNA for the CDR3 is TGTGCCAGCAGTTTATCCCCGGACAGAAACTATGGCTACACCTTC. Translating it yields CASSLSPDRNYGYTF.

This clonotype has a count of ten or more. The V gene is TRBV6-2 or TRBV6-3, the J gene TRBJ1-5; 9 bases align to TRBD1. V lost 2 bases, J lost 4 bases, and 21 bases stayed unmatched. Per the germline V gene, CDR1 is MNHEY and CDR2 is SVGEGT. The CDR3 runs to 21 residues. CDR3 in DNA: TGTGCCAGCAGTTACGAGATCTTCGGGACAGGGTCTCGATCGAGTAATCAGCCCCAGCATTTT. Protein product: CASSYEIFGTGSRSSNQPQHF.

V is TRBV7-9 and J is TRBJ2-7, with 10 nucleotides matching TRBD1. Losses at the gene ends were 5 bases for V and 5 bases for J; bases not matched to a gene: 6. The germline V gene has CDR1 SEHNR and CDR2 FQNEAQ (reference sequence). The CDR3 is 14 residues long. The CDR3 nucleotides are TGTGCCAGCAGCGACCGGGACAGGGGCCACGAGCAGTACTTC. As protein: CASSDRDRGHEQYF.

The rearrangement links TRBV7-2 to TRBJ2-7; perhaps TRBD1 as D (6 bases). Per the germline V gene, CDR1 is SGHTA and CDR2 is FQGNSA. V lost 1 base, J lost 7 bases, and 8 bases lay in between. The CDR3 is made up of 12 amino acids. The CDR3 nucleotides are TGTGCCAGCAGCTTAGGTGGGACAGAGCAGTACTTC. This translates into CASSLGGTEQYF.

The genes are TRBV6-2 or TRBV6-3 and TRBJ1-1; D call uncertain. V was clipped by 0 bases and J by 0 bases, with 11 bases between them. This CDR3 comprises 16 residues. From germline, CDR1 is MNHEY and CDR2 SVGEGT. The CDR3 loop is CASSYSSRLLNTEAFF. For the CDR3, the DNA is TGTGCCAGCAGTTACTCGAGCCGACTACTGAACACTGAAGCTTTCTTT.